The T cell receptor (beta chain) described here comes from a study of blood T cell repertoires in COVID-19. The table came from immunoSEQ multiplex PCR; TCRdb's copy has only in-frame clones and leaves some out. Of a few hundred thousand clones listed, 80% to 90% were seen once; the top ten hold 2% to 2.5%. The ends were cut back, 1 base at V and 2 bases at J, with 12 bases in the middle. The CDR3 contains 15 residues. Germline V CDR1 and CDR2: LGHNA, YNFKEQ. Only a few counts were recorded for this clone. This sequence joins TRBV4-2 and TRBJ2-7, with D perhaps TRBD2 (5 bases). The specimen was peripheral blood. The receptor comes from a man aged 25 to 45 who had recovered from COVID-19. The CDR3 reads CASSQGPSEAYEQYF. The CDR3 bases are TGTGCCAGCAGCCAAGGGCCATCGGAGGCCTACGAGCAGTACTTC.